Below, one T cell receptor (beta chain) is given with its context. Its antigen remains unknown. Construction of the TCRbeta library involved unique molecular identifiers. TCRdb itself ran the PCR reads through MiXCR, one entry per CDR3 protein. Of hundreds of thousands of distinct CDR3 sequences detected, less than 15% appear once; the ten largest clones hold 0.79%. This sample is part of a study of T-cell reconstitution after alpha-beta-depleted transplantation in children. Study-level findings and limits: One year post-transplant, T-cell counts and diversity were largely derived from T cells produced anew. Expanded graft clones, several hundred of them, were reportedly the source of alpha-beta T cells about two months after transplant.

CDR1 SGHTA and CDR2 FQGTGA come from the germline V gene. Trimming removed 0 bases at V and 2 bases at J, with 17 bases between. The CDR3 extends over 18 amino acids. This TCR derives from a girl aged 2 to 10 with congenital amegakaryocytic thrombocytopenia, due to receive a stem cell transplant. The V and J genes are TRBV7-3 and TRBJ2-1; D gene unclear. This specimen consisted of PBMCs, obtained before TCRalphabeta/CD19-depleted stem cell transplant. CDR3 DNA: TGTGCCAGCAGCTTAACTTCTTTGGCGAGCGACACCTACAATGAGCAGTTCTTC. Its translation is CASSLTSLASDTYNEQFF.